What follows are 5 T cell receptor beta chains derived from one specimen sequenced in a study of lymphopenia after photon versus proton radiotherapy. Sequencing was performed with immunoSEQ multiplex PCR; in TCRdb, only in-frame clones are kept and a portion is missing. The sample yields tens of thousands of clones, around 88% seen once. The input for sequencing was peripheral blood, taken from a patient treated with proton-based radiotherapy. Receptors originate from a man aged 55 to 70 with pancreatic cancer.

The rearrangement links TRBV6-1 to TRBJ2-5, with 9 bases that match TRBD2. This CDR3 is 17 amino acids long. V dropped 1 base and J dropped 3; count of bases not matched to a gene: 9. Germline V gene sequence: CDR1 MNHNS, CDR2 SASEGT. CDR3 DNA: TGTGCCAGCAGTGAAGAGTGGGGCGGGAGGGATAAAGAGACCCAGTACTTC. This translates into CASSEEWGGRDKETQYF.

The DNA for the CDR3 is TGTGCCAGCAGCTTGGGTCCGACGCCCCAGCATTTT. Its translation is CASSLGPTPQHF. The gene calls are TRBV5-6 and TRBJ1-5; D is uncertain. The CDR3 is made up of 12 amino acids. The germline V gene encodes CDR1 SGHDT and CDR2 YYEEEE. Between the trimmed V and J ends, which lost 0 bases and 9 bases, there was a span of 7 bases.

The chain employs TRBV19 and TRBJ1-1; 9 positions match TRBD1. Germline CDR1 reads LNHDA; CDR2 reads SQIVND (reference sequence). The CDR3 extends over 14 amino acids. With V trimmed by 6 bases and J by 5 bases, 7 bases remained unmatched. The CDR3 protein is CASSAGTGRTEAFF. CDR3 DNA sequence: TGTGCCAGTAGCGCCGGGACAGGGCGTACTGAAGCTTTCTTT. Supplemented by reference TRBV19 and TRBJ1-1, the full variable domain reads DGGITQSPKYLFRKEGQNVTLSCEQNLNHDAMYWYRQDPGQGLRLIYYSQIVNDFQKGDIAEGYSVSREKKESFPLTVTSAQKNPTAFYLCASSAGTGRTEAFFGQGTRLTVV.

The chain recombines TRBV28 with TRBJ1-2, with TRBD1 identical over 9 bases. Per germline, CDR1 MDHEN and CDR2 SYDVKM. V was pared by 5 bases and J by 2 bases, with 6 bases of the junction left unmatched. The CDR3 consists of 15 residues. This chain's CDR3 is CASSLQQGANYGYTF. The CDR3 nucleotides are TGTGCCAGCAGTCTCCAACAGGGGGCGAACTATGGCTACACCTTC.

The chain couples TRBV19 to TRBJ1-5, with TRBD1 as a possible D gene (5 bases). Germline V CDR1 and CDR2: LNHDA, SQIVND (reference sequence). The CDR3 contains 14 residues. The V and J ends lost 7 bases and 0 bases respectively, with 10 bases between them. CDR3 nucleotide sequence: TGTGCCAGTACAGGGCAGCTTAGCAATCAGCCCCAGCATTTT. It codes for CASTGQLSNQPQHF.